Reported below is one T cell receptor beta chain. Its target is unknown. These data are taken from a study of Ad26.COV2.S vaccination and SARS-CoV-2 variants. Notes on the study in general: Vaccine recipients surpassed placebo recipients in spike-specific TCR breadth.

This table comes from immunoSEQ multiplex PCR, and its TCRdb copy is limited to in-frame clones, with some not included. The sample includes 430,000 or so clones, 75% to 95% of them seen just once. As to treatment: approximately 18 received Ad26.COV2.S at low or high dose, single or two shots; five or six received placebo; per-sample allocation not given. Day 63 after the first vaccine or placebo injection was the time point for sampling. An Ad26 vector expressing Wuhan-strain SARS-CoV-2 spike served as the vaccine. This CDR3 comprises 16 residues. Germline CDR1 reads SEHNR; CDR2 reads FQNEAQ (reference sequence). V was clipped by 5 bases and J by 5 bases; unmatched bases: 4.

The receptor was derived from a person aged 18-60 years who received the Ad26.COV2.S COVID-19 vaccine or a placebo. Sample: peripheral blood, taken in a trial of Ad26.COV2.S vaccine versus placebo. This chain uses TRBV7-9 with TRBJ2-1; 15 positions match TRBD2. DNA for the CDR3: TGTGCCAGCAGCGACCGGACTAGCGGGAGGGACAATGAGCAGTTCTTC. This gives the protein CASSDRTSGRDNEQFF.